This entry lists 7 T cell receptor beta chains sequenced from one sample in a study of shared clonotypes between healthy human individuals. It was CD45RO-negative cells, positively selected for CCR7, that made up naive CD8 cells, with terminally differentiated effector memory CD45RA+ cells excluded. Clones were read by immunoSEQ multiplex PCR, and TCRdb kept only the in-frame ones, dropping some. In the table there are about 2.1 million clones, 90% to 95% of which are singletons. Sequenced input: naive CD8+ T cells from PBMCs. The receptors stem from a man younger than 35 in good health. Some clones in this sample may be carry-over from other donors' samples.

The chain uses TRBV4-1 and TRBJ2-3; 14 bases match TRBD2. There are 22 residues in the CDR3. Per germline, CDR1 MGHRA and CDR2 YSYEKL. V shed 0 bases and J 1 base; nucleotides not matched to a gene: 15. CDR3: CASSQEIGTSGSGRRGTDTQYF. In DNA form, the CDR3 reads TGCGCCAGCAGCCAAGAAATCGGGACTAGCGGGAGCGGGAGGCGGGGCACAGATACGCAGTATTTT.

V usage is TRBV15 and J usage is TRBJ1-1; 9 positions match TRBD1. This CDR3 comprises 13 residues. Germline CDR1 and CDR2: LNHNV and YYDKDF (reference sequence). V lost 3 bases to trimming and J lost 10 bases; unmatched junction nucleotides: 6. CDR3 in amino acids: CATSRDRGRAAFF. CDR3 DNA: TGTGCCACCAGCAGGGACAGGGGAAGGGCAGCTTTCTTT. Together with reference TRBV15 and TRBJ1-1, the CDR3 gives the full variable domain: DAMVIQNPRYQVTQFGKPVTLSCSQTLNHNVMYWYQQKSSQAPKLLFHYYDKDFNNEADTPDNFQSRRPNTSFCFLDIRSPGLGDTAMYLCATSRDRGRAAFFGQGTRLTVV.

The chain combines TRBV28 with TRBJ1-2; D is unclear. The CDR3 is made up of 16 amino acids. Germline V gene lookup returns CDR1 MDHEN and CDR2 SYDVKM. V was trimmed by 3 bases and J by 4 bases, leaving 18 bases between them. The CDR3 region has the DNA TGTGCCAGCAGTTTCGTAGATCTGAAGCGGGCCTATGGCTACACCTTC. It translates to CASSFVDLKRAYGYTF.

This sequence joins TRBV4-2 and TRBJ2-7; 10 nucleotides match TRBD2. The CDR3 sequence is 17 residues long. J gave up 7 bases and V 0 bases, and 12 bases lay outside the gene matches. Per germline, CDR1 LGHNA and CDR2 YNFKEQ. Here the CDR3 reads CASSQDLVLAGAGEQYF. The CDR3 bases are TGTGCCAGCAGCCAAGATCTGGTGCTAGCGGGAGCTGGGGAGCAGTACTTC.

V gene TRBV4-1 combines with J gene TRBJ2-1; 13 nucleotides agree with TRBD2. V gave up 3 bases and J gave up 0 bases; unmatched junction bases: 8. CDR1 and CDR2 (germline): MGHRA, YSYEKL. This CDR3 is 19 amino acids long. The CDR3 DNA reads as TGCGCCAGCAGCCAGGCGACTAGCGGGAGGTTCTTCTCCTACAATGAGCAGTTCTTC. This encodes CASSQATSGRFFSYNEQFF.

The genes are TRBV9 and TRBJ1-2, with D maybe TRBD1 (5 bases). Trimming shortened V by 3 bases and J by 3 bases, and 15 bases separated the two germline ends. Germline V gene lookup returns CDR1 SGDLS and CDR2 YYNGEE. This CDR3 is 15 amino acids long. The CDR3 loop is CASSGYRGDHYGYTF. DNA of the CDR3: TGTGCCAGCAGCGGATACCGAGGGGACCACTATGGCTACACCTTC.

The gene calls are TRBV9 and TRBJ2-7; D possibly uses TRBD1 or TRBD2 (6 bases each). V was trimmed by 0 bases and J by 3 bases, leaving 10 bases between them. Germline loops: CDR1 SGDLS, CDR2 YYNGEE. The CDR3 has 14 residues. CDR3 residues: CASSVDGGHYEQYF. CDR3 DNA sequence: TGTGCCAGCAGCGTAGACGGGGGACACTACGAGCAGTACTTC.